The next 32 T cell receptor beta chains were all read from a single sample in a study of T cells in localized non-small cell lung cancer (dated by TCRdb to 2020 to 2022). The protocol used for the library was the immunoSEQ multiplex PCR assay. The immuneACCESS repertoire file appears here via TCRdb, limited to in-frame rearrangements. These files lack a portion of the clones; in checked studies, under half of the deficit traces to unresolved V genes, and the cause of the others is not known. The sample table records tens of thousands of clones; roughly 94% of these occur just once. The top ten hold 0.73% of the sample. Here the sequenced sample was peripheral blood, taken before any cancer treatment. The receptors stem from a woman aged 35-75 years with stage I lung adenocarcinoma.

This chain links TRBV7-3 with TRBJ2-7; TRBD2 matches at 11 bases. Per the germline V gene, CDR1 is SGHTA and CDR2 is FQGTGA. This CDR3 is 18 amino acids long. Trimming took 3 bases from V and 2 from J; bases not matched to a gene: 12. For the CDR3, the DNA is TGTGCCAGCAGCTTCCTGGCTAGCGGGAGGACCCCGACCTACGAGCAGTACTTC. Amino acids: CASSFLASGRTPTYEQYF.

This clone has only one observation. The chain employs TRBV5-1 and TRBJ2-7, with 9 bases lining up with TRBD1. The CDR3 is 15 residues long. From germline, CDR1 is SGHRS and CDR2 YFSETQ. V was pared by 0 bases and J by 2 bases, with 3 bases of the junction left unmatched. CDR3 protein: CASSLGGQGTYEQYF. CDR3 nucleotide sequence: TGCGCCAGCAGCTTGGGAGGACAGGGGACCTACGAGCAGTACTTC.

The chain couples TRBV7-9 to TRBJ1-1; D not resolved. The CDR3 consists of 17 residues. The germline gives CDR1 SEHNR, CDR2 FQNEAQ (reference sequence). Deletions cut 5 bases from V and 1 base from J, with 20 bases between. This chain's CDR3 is CASSPPRKGPKNTEAFF. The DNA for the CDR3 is TGTGCCAGCAGCCCCCCCAGGAAGGGTCCTAAGAACACTGAAGCTTTCTTT.

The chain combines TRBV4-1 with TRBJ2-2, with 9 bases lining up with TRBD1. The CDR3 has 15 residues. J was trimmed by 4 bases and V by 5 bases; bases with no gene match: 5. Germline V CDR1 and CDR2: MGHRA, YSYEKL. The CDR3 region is CASSTRDRATGELFF. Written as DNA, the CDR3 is TGCGCCAGCAGCACCCGGGACAGGGCCACCGGGGAGCTGTTTTTT.

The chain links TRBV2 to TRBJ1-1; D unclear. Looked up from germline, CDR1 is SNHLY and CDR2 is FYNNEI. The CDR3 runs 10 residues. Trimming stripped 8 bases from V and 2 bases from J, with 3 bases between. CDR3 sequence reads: CASHNTEAFF. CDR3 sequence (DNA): TGTGCCAGCCATAACACTGAAGCTTTCTTT.

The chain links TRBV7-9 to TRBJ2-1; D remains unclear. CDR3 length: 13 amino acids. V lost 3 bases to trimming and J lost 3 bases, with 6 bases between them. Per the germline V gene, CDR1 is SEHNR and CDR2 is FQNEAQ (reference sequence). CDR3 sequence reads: CASSLVLYNEQFF. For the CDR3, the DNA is TGTGCCAGCAGCTTGGTCCTCTACAATGAGCAGTTCTTC. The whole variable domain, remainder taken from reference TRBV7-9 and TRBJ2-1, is DTGVSQNPRHKITKRGQNVTFRCDPISEHNRLYWYRQTLGQGPEFLTYFQNEAQLEKSRLLSDRFSAERPKGSFSTLEIQRTEQGDSAMYLCASSLVLYNEQFFGPGTRLTVL.

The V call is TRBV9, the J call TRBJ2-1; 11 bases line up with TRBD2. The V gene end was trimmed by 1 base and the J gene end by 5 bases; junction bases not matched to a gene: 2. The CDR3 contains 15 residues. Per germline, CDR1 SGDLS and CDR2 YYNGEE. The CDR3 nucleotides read TGTGCCAGCAGCGTACTAGCGGGAGGCAACAATGAGCAGTTCTTC. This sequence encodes CASSVLAGGNNEQFF.

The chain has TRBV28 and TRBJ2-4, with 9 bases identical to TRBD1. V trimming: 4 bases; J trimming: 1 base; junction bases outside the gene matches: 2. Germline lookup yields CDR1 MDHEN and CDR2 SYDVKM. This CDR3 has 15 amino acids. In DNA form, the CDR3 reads TGTGCCAGCAGTTCACAGGGGGCGGCCAAAAACATTCAGTACTTC. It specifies CASSSQGAAKNIQYF.

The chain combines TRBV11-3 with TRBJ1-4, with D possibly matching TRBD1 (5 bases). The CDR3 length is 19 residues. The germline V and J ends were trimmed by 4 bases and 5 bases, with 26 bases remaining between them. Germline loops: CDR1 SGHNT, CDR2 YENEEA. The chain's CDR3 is CASSSSRDGNPLLNEKLFF. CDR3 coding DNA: TGTGCCAGCAGCTCATCCCGGGACGGCAACCCACTCCTAAATGAAAAACTGTTTTTT.

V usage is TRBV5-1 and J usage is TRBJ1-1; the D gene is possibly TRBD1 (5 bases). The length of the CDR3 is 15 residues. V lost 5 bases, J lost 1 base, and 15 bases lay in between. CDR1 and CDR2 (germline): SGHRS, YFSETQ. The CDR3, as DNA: TGCGCCAGCAGGGGGGGTCGGACACGGAACACTGAAGCTTTCTTT. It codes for CASRGGRTRNTEAFF.

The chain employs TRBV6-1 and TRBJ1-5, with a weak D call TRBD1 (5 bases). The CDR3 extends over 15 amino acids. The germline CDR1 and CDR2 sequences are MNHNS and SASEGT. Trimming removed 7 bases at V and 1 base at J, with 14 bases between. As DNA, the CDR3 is TGTGCCAGCATCAGGGATTTCCTGAGCAATCAGCCCCAGCATTTT. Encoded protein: CASIRDFLSNQPQHF.

The CDR3 here is CASSSAGVRGNTIYF. The CDR3, as DNA: TGTGCCAGCTCATCCGCCGGGGTTCGTGGAAACACCATATATTTT. The genes are TRBV18 and TRBJ1-3; unclear D gene. V was cut by 5 bases and J by 3 bases, with 14 bases left in between. Germline V gene lookup returns CDR1 KGHSH and CDR2 LQKENI. This CDR3 has 15 amino acids.

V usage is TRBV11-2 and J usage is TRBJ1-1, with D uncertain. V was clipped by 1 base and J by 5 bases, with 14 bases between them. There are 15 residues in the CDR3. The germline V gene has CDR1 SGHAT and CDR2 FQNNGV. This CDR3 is CASSLGAGRRTEAFF. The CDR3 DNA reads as TGTGCCAGCAGCTTAGGGGCGGGGAGACGGACTGAAGCTTTCTTT.

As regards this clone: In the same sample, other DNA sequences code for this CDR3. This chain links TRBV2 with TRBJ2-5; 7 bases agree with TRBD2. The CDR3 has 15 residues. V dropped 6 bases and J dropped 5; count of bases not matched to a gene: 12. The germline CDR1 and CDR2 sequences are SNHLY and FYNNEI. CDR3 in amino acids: CASSAMAGAFETQYF. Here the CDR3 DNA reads TGTGCCAGCAGCGCCATGGCGGGAGCTTTTGAGACCCAGTACTTC.

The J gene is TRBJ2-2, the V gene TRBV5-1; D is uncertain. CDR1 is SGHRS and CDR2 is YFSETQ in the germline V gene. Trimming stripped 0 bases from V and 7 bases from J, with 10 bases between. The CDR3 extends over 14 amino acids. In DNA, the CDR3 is TGCGCCAGCAGCTTGGGTATGACGGGCGGGGAGCTGTTTTTT. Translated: CASSLGMTGGELFF. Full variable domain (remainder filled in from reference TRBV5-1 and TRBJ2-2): KAGVTQTPRYLIKTRGQQVTLSCSPISGHRSVSWYQQTPGQGLQFLFEYFSETQRNKGNFPGRFSGRQFSNSRSEMNVSTLELGDSALYLCASSLGMTGGELFFGEGSRLTVL.

CDR3: CASSQAHLPDRPETQYF. CDR3 bases: TGCGCCAGCAGCCAAGCCCACTTACCGGACAGACCAGAGACCCAGTACTTC. The chain recombines TRBV4-3 with TRBJ2-5; D is possibly TRBD1 (6 bases). The V end was cut by 1 base, the J end by 4 bases, with 19 bases between. Germline V CDR1 and CDR2: LGHNA, YSLEER. CDR3 length equals 17 residues.

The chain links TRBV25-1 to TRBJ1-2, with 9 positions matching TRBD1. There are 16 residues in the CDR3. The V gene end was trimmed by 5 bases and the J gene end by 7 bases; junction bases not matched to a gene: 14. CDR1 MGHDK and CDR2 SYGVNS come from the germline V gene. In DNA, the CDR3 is TGTGCCAGCAGTCCATTGGTGGGGACAGGGAGGAGTGGCTACACCTTC. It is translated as CASSPLVGTGRSGYTF.

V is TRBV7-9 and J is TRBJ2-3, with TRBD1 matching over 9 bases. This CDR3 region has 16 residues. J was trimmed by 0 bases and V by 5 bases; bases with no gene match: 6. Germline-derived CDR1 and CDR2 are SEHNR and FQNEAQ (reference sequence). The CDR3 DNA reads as TGTGCCAGCAGCCTATGGGACAGGGATAGCACAGATACGCAGTATTTT. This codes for CASSLWDRDSTDTQYF.

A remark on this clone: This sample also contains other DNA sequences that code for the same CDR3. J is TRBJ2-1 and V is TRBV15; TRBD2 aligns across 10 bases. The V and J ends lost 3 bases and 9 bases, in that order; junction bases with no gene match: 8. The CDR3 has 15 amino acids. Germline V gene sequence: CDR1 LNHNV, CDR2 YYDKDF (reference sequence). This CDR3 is CATSRAVAGGGEQFF. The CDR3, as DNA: TGTGCCACCAGCAGGGCCGTAGCGGGAGGCGGTGAGCAGTTCTTC.

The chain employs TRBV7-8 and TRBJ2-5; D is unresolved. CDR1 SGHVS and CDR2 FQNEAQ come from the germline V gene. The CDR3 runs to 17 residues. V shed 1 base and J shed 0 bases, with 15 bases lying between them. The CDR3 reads CASSLVNTLKYQETQYF. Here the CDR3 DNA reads TGTGCCAGCAGCTTAGTTAACACTTTAAAGTACCAAGAGACCCAGTACTTC.

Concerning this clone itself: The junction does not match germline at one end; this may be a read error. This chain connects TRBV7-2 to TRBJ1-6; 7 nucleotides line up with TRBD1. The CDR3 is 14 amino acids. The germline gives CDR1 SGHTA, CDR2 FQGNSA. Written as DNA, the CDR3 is TGTGCCAGCAGCTACAGGGGCCTCGATTCTCCCCTCCACTTT. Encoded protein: CASSYRGLDSPLHF. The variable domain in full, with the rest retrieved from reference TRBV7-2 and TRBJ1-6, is GAGVSQSPSNKVTEKGKDVELRCDPISGHTALYWYRQSLGQGLEFLIYFQGNSAPDKSGLPSDRFSAERTGGSVSTLTIQRTQQEDSAVYLCASSYRGLDSPLHFGNGTRLTVT.

The CDR3 loop is CASSPGGGMANTIYF. As DNA, the CDR3 is TGTGCCAGCAGCCCTGGTGGAGGGATGGCAAACACCATATATTTT. The chain combines TRBV5-4 with TRBJ1-3; D unclear. The CDR3 is made up of 15 amino acids. Germline V gives CDR1 SGHNT, CDR2 YYREEE (reference sequence). Trimming pared 4 bases from V and 6 bases from J, leaving 17 bases between.

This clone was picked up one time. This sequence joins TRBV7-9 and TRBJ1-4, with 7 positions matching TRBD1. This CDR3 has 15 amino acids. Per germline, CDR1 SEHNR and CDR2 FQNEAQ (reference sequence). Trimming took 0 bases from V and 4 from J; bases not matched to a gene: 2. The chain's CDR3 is CASSLAGQSNEKLFF. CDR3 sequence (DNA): TGTGCCAGCAGCTTAGCGGGACAGAGTAATGAAAAACTGTTTTTT. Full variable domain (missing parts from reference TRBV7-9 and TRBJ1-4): DTGVSQNPRHKITKRGQNVTFRCDPISEHNRLYWYRQTLGQGPEFLTYFQNEAQLEKSRLLSDRFSAERPKGSFSTLEIQRTEQGDSAMYLCASSLAGQSNEKLFFGSGTQLSVL.

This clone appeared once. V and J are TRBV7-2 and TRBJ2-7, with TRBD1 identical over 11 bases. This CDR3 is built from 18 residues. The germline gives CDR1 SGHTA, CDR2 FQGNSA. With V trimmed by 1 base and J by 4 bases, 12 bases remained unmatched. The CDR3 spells CASSLGYRGTGGMYEQYF. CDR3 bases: TGTGCCAGCAGCTTAGGATATCGTGGGACAGGGGGTATGTACGAGCAGTACTTC. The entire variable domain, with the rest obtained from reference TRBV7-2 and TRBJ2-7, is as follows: GAGVSQSPSNKVTEKGKDVELRCDPISGHTALYWYRQSLGQGLEFLIYFQGNSAPDKSGLPSDRFSAERTGGSVSTLTIQRTQQEDSAVYLCASSLGYRGTGGMYEQYFGPGTRLTVT.

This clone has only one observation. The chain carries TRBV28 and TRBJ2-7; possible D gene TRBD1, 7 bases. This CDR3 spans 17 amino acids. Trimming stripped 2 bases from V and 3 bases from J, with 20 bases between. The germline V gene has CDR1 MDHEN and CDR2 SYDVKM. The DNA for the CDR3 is TGTGCCAGCAGTTTACTGTTGGGCGGGGACAGCCACTACGAGCAGTACTTC. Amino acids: CASSLLLGGDSHYEQYF.

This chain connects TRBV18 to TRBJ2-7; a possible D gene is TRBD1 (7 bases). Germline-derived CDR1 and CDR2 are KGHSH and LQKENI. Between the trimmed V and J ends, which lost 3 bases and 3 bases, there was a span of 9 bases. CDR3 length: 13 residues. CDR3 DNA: TGTGCCAGCTCACCCAGGGGGGACTACGAGCAGTACTTC. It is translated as CASSPRGDYEQYF. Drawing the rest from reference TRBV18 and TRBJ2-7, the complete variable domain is NAGVMQNPRHLVRRRGQEARLRCSPMKGHSHVYWYRQLPEEGLKFMVYLQKENIIDESGMPKERFSAEFPKEGPSILRIQQVVRGDSAAYFCASSPRGDYEQYFGPGTRLTVT.

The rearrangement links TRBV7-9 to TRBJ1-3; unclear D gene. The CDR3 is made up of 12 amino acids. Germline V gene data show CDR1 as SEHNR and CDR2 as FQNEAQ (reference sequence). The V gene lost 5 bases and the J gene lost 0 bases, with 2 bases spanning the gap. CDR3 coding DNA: TGTGCCAGCAGCATCTCTGGAAACACCATATATTTT. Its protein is CASSISGNTIYF.

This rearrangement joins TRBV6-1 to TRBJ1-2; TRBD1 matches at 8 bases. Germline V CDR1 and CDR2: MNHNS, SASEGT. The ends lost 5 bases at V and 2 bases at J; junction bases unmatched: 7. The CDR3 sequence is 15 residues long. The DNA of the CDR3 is TGTGCCAGCAGTTCCCGGGACAGGACCAACTATGGCTACACCTTC. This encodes CASSSRDRTNYGYTF.

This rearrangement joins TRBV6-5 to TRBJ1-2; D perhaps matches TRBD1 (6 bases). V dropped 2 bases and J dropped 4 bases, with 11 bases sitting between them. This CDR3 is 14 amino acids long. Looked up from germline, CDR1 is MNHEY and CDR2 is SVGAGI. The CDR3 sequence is CASSYRGAGYGYTF. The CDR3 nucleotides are TGTGCCAGCAGTTACCGGGGGGCCGGCTATGGCTACACCTTC.

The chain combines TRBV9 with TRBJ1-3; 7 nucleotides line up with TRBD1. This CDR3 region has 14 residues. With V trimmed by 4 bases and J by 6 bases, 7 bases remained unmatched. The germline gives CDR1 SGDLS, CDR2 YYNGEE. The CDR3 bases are TGTGCCAGCAGCTCCCGGACAGGTGTAAACACCATATATTTT. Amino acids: CASSSRTGVNTIYF.

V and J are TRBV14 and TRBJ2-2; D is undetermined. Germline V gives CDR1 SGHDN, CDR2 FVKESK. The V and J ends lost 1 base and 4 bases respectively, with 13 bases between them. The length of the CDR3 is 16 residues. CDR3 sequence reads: CASSQGAGESTGELFF. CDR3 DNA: TGTGCCAGCAGCCAAGGTGCAGGCGAGAGCACCGGGGAGCTGTTTTTT. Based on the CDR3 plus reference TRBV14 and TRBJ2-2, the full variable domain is EAGVTQFPSHSVIEKGQTVTLRCDPISGHDNLYWYRRVMGKEIKFLLHFVKESKQDESGMPNNRFLAERTGGTYSTLKVQPAELEDSGVYFCASSQGAGESTGELFFGEGSRLTVL.

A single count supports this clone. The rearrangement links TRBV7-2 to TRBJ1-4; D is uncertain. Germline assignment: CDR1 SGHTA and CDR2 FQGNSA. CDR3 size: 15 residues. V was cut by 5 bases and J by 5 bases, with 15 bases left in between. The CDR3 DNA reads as TGTGCCAGCAGCCTGCGCTTTCAGCGGAATGAAAAACTGTTTTTT. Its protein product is CASSLRFQRNEKLFF.